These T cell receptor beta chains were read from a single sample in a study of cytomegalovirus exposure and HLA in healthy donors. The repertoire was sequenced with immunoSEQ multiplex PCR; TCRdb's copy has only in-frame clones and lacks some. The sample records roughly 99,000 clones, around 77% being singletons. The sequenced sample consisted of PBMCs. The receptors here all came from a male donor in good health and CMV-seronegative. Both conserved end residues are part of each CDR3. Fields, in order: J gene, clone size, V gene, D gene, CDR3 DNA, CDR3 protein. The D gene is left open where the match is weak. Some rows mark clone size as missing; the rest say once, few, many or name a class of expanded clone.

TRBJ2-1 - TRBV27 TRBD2 TGTGCCAGCAGTTTGGGACTAGGGTCGGGTGAGCAGTTCTTC CASSLGLGSGEQFF
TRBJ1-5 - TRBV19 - TGTGCCAGTAGTATAGCCGGGGGGCCGCAGCCCCAGCATTTT CASSIAGGPQPQHF
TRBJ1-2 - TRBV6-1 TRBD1 TGTGCCAGCAGTGAACCGGACAGGCTCCTTGGAGGGTATGGCTACACCTTC CASSEPDRLLGGYGYTF
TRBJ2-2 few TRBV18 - TGTGCCAGCTCCGAACAACAGGGTAGCACCGGGGAGCTGTTTTTT CASSEQQGSTGELFF
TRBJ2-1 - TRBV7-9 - TGTGCCAGCAGCCCAAAGGGGGGGGACAAGGTCGATGAGCAGTTCTTC CASSPKGGDKVDEQFF
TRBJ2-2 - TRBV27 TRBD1 TGTGCCAGCATTATACCGGGACAGGAACCTCGCTTGAACACCGGGGAGCTGTTTTTT CASIIPGQEPRLNTGELFF
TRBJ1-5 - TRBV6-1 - TGTGCCAGCAGTGAAGGCGTCCAGGGGCCTCGCAATCAGCCCCAGCATTTT CASSEGVQGPRNQPQHF
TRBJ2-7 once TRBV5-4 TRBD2 TGTGCCAGCACGGCCAGCGGGAGCTACGAGCAGTACTTC CASTASGSYEQYF
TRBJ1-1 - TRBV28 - TGTGCCAGCACTATCCCGCAGGGTACTGTAGCTTTCTTT CASTIPQGTVAFF
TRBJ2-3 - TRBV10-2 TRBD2 TGCGCCAGCAGTGAGTCAGGGACTAGCGGGAGAAGAGATACGCAGTATTTT CASSESGTSGRRDTQYF
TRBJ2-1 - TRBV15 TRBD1 TGTGCCACCAGCAGAAGTCTCTCCGGGACAGGGGTGCCCTCCTACAATGAGCAGTTCTTC CATSRSLSGTGVPSYNEQFF
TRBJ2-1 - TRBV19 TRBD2 TGTGCCAGTAGTAAAAGTTGGGGGACTAGCGGGAGCTATGAGCAGTTCTTC CASSKSWGTSGSYEQFF
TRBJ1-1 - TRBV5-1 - TGCGCCAGCAGCCCCGGGGGGGGAGAAACTGAAGCTTTCTTT CASSPGGGETEAFF
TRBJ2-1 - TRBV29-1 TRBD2 TGCAGCGTTGAAATGTGGGGACTAGCTAATTACAATGAGCAGTTCTTC CSVEMWGLANYNEQFF
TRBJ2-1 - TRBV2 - TGTGCCAGCAGTGAACAGCGAGAGCAGTTCTTC CASSEQREQFF
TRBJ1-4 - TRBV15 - TGTGCCACCAGCAGGGAAAAACAGGGAGAGGGTGAAAAACTGTTTTTT CATSREKQGEGEKLFF
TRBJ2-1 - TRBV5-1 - TGCGCCAGCAGCTTGGCTGCGGGCCGGCACAATGAGCAGTTCTTC CASSLAAGRHNEQFF
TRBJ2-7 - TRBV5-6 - TGTGCCAGCAGCTTGTCACAGGGCTACGAGCAGTACTTC CASSLSQGYEQYF
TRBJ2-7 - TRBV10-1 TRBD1 TGCGCCAGCAGTAGGACAGGTAGTTTCGAGCAGTACTTC CASSRTGSFEQYF
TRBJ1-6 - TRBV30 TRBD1 TGTGCCTTCCGCGGGACAGGGGTTTCACCCCTCCACTTT CAFRGTGVSPLHF
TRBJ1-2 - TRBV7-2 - TGTGCCAGCGCCCATACAGGGCCCTCTAAAGGCTACACCTTC CASAHTGPSKGYTF
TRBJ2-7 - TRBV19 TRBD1 TGTGCCAGTAGTTCGACAGGGACCTACGAGCAGTACTTC CASSSTGTYEQYF
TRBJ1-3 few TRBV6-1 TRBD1 TGTGCCAGCAGTGCCTGGGACAGGAGCTCTGGAAACACCATATATTTT CASSAWDRSSGNTIYF
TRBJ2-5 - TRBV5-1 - TGCGCCAGCAGAGGAGGGCCCCAAGAGACCCAGTACTTC CASRGGPQETQYF
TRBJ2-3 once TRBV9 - TGTGCCAGCAGCGTAGGAGGCGGGACCACCACAGATACGCAGTATTTT CASSVGGGTTTDTQYF
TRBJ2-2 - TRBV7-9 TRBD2 TGTGCCAGCAGCACCCTCACGGGGGGGACGGTCGGGGAGCTGTTTTTT CASSTLTGGTVGELFF
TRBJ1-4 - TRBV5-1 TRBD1 TGCGCCAGCAGCACCTCCGGGACAGGGGCTGAAAAACTGTTTTTT CASSTSGTGAEKLFF
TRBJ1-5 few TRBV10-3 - TGTGCCATCAGTGAACGGGGGTCGGATCAGCCCCAGCATTTT CAISERGSDQPQHF
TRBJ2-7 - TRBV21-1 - TGTGCCTTGCCCGGACTAGCCGCACTCAGTTACGAGCAGTACTTC CALPGLAALSYEQYF
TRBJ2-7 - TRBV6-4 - TGTGCCAGCAGTGACGGGACACCCTACGAGCAGTACTTC CASSDGTPYEQYF
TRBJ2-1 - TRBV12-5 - TGTGCTAGTGGGGAGGGTTTCTCCTACAATGAGCAGTTCTTC CASGEGFSYNEQFF
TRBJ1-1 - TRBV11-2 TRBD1 TGTGCCAGCAGCCGACCGGGACAGGGGAACACTGAAGCTTTCTTT CASSRPGQGNTEAFF
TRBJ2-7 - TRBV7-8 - TGTGCCAGCAGCTTAGTAGCAGGGGCCTACGAGCAGTACTTC CASSLVAGAYEQYF
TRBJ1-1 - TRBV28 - TGTGCCAGCGGGGCGGGAGGGGGTTTTACTGAAGCTTTCTTT CASGAGGGFTEAFF
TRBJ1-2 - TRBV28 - TGTGCCAGCAGTTTGCAGGGTGCCTATGGCTACACCTTC CASSLQGAYGYTF
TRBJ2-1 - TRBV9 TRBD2 TGTGCCAGCAGCCCTAGGCCCCTAGCGGGAGTGGGGCAGTTCTTC CASSPRPLAGVGQFF
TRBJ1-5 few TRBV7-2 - TGTGCCAGCAGCTTAGGTGGAGGGCCTAGACCGCATTTT CASSLGGGPRPHF
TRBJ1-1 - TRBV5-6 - TGTGCCAGCAGCTTGGGGGACATCCTAAGACCGAACACTGAAGCTTTCTTT CASSLGDILRPNTEAFF
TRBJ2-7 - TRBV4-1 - TGCGCCAGCAGCCAAGTAATAGACGGAGACTACGAGCAGTACTTC CASSQVIDGDYEQYF
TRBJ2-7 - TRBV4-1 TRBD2 TGCGCCAGCAGCCATCCTCTAGCGGGGGAGCAGTACTTC CASSHPLAGEQYF
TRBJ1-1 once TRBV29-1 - TGCAGCGTTGAAAATGTGCTATACACTGAAGCTTTCTTT CSVENVLYTEAFF
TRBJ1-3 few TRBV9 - TGTGCCAGCAGCATCGATTCGACACTTTCTGGAAACACCATATATTTT CASSIDSTLSGNTIYF
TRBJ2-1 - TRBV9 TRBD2 TGTGCCAGCAGCGTAACGGGGAGGGGTGGAGATGAGCAGTTCTTC CASSVTGRGGDEQFF
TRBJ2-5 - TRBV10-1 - TGCGCCAGCAGTGAGTCGCCGGGAGAAGAGACCCAGTACTTC CASSESPGEETQYF
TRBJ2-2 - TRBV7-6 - TGTGCCAGCAGCTCCGATCCGGAGTTCACCGGGGAGCTGTTTTTT CASSSDPEFTGELFF